This TCR beta chain is drawn from a study of a mutant IDH1 vaccine in newly diagnosed glioma. Turning to the study itself: Vaccines were first given 4-6 weeks after radiotherapy alone, or with temozolomide cycles. Every participant had undergone radiotherapy, temozolomide, or both before, and most underwent both. Treatment recipients were about 62% male and approximately 40% female, and their mean age was about 40 years.

TCRdb's table, derived via immunoSEQ multiplex PCR, lists solely in-frame clones and lacks some. Of tens of thousands of clones listed, approximately 85% are singletons. On this clone itself: The target antigen is unknown.

Trimming cost V 0 bases and J 3 bases, with 7 bases left between them. Looked up from germline, CDR1 is SGHKS and CDR2 is YYEKEE (reference sequence). The CDR3 loop spans 15 amino acids. Noted time point: week 23, last vaccination. A 20-mer mutant IDH1 peptide at 300 ug was injected subcutaneously with topical imiquimod. Here the sequenced sample was PBMCs, taken from a glioma patient whose treatment included an IDH1 peptide vaccine. The TCR was taken from a man under 40 with glioma. Some clones in this sample may be carry-over from other donors' samples. The chain has TRBV5-5 and TRBJ2-6; weak D call: TRBD2 (5 bases). The CDR3 loop reads CASSLAGYGANVLTF. DNA of the CDR3: TGTGCCAGCAGCTTGGCGGGGTATGGGGCCAACGTCCTGACTTTC.